Listed below are T cell receptor beta chains from one sample, sequenced in a study of Graves' ophthalmopathy and Graves' hyperthyroidism. TCRdb re-derived calls from the multiplex PCR reads in MiXCR, one entry per CDR3 protein. The sample lists some 39,000 distinct CDR3 sequences; approximately 53% were seen once. The specimen was peripheral blood. The receptor set was obtained from an adult woman with stable Graves' hyperthyroidism. CDR3s leave out the opening cysteine and the closing phenylalanine or tryptophan. D genes are given only for firm matches.

>TRBJ2-7|TRBD2|TRBV7-9
ASSLRGWGASGSYEQY
>TRBJ1-3|TRBD1|TRBV2
ASSGLPQGAGNTIY
>TRBJ2-5|TRBD1|TRBV5-6
ASSATGEEETQY
>TRBJ1-5|-|TRBV10-3
AVSRGNNQPQH
>TRBJ2-7|TRBD2|TRBV20-1
SARMTSGRAEEQY
>TRBJ2-7|TRBD2|TRBV5-1
ASRVAGDEQY
>TRBJ2-2|TRBD2|TRBV28
ASRSAGTTNTGELF
>TRBJ2-2|TRBD1|TRBV7-9
ASSRGTVHTGELF
>TRBJ1-6|TRBD1|TRBV11-2
ASSPQGTGRSPPH
>TRBJ1-5|TRBD1|TRBV7-9
ASSLATGWGNQPQH
>TRBJ2-2|-|TRBV5-1
ASSGGPYTGELF
>TRBJ1-5|TRBD1|TRBV20-1
SAITGDQPQH
>TRBJ1-5|-|TRBV6-6
ASSVGGRRGRIGNQPQH
>TRBJ2-3|TRBD2|TRBV5-6
ASSSPIIAGGPTDTQY
>TRBJ1-1|-|TRBV29-1
SVIGFGAVAEAF
>TRBJ2-2|TRBD1|TRBV20-1
SARGDRVTGELF
>TRBJ2-5|TRBD2|TRBV10-2
ASLAEQETQY
>TRBJ1-1|TRBD1|TRBV5-1
ASSTGTGTEAF
>TRBJ2-7|-|TRBV18
ASSPGGGEQY
>TRBJ1-1|-|TRBV15
ATSRDGGVGSEAF
>TRBJ1-3|-|TRBV19
ASSISGNTIY
>TRBJ2-7|-|TRBV5-5
ASSLFTYRTASYEQY
>TRBJ2-6|-|TRBV29-1
SVESLGRGGANVLT
>TRBJ1-5|TRBD1|TRBV24-1
ATSANDRGNQPQH
>TRBJ2-7|-|TRBV29-1
SVAQGGEQY
>TRBJ1-6|-|TRBV20-1
SARDDFGGSPLH
>TRBJ1-5|TRBD1|TRBV13
ASSYGTAYSNQPQH
>TRBJ1-5|-|TRBV25-1
ASSDSSSSGSNQPQH
>TRBJ1-1|-|TRBV30
AWTPTDLSDEAF
>TRBJ1-1|TRBD1|TRBV19
ASSIDRGHTEAF
>TRBJ2-7|-|TRBV5-1
ASSLRSGRGYEQY
>TRBJ2-5|TRBD1|TRBV29-1
SAGTGEETQY
>TRBJ2-2|-|TRBV7-8
ASSLVRGELF
>TRBJ2-7|TRBD2|TRBV7-3
ASRLAGFSYEQY
>TRBJ2-5|-|TRBV12-3/TRBV12-4
ASSSQEVETQY
>TRBJ2-6|TRBD2|TRBV6-1
ASSVGGTSSGANVLT
>TRBJ1-4|-|TRBV4-1
ASSQDAGAGYWGNEKLF
>TRBJ2-5|TRBD2|TRBV7-6
ASSGRETQY
>TRBJ1-5|-|TRBV19
ASSPILNQPQH
>TRBJ2-7|TRBD1|TRBV20-1
SATPTGGRNEQY
>TRBJ2-2|-|TRBV6-5
AASRGNTGELF
>TRBJ1-1|-|TRBV27
ASSLSSPGTEAF
>TRBJ2-7|TRBD1|TRBV15
ATSRETGGVDEQY
>TRBJ1-1|-|TRBV19
ASSLFGEGTEAF
>TRBJ2-7|TRBD2|TRBV29-1
SAGTSGPSYEQY
>TRBJ2-7|TRBD2|TRBV2
ASSPESGTSDFPQY
>TRBJ2-5|-|TRBV9
ASSVVEGHLFGYTFGSGTQY
>TRBJ1-3|TRBD1|TRBV12-3/TRBV12-4
ASSLGTGGNGNTIY
>TRBJ2-7|TRBD1|TRBV7-9
ASSLTGGAGDEQY